This TCR beta chain was recovered during a study of cytomegalovirus exposure and HLA in healthy donors. Points from the study as a whole: As was reported, the classifier diagnosed cytomegalovirus status with high specificity and sensitivity. The later analysis indicated that the majority of CMV-associated TCR beta chains appeared HLA-restricted.

PCR amplification relied on 60 Vbeta primers (plus 13 Jbeta primers). Assay: immunoSEQ multiplex PCR; the TCRdb copy retains only in-frame clones and omits some. This sample's clone table lists 74,000 or so clones. As concerns this clone: Antigen: not known.

The ends lost 8 bases at V and 5 bases at J; junction bases unmatched: 13. There are 15 residues in the CDR3. Per the germline V gene, CDR1 is MNHEY and CDR2 is SVGAGI. Sequencing was performed on PBMCs. This TCR came from a woman in her sixties or seventies in good health and CMV-seronegative. The chain joins TRBV6-5 to TRBJ2-7, with 9 bases matching TRBD1. CDR3 in amino acids: CASGSSGQGGNEQYF. In nucleotides, the CDR3 is TGTGCCAGCGGTTCTTCGGGACAGGGCGGGAACGAGCAGTACTTC.